The 28 T cell receptor beta chains listed next were all sequenced from one sample in a study of circulating and synovial CD4+ cells in juvenile arthritis. Profiled with immunoSEQ multiplex PCR; TCRdb holds only in-frame clones, not every one. The sample shows around 13,000 clones, around 80% of them seen only once. The sample was CD4+ T cells from synovial fluid. These receptors were taken from a human patient with juvenile idiopathic arthritis. Some clones in this sample may be carry-over from other donors' samples.

The V gene is TRBV4-2, the J gene TRBJ2-7, with D unresolved. V was shortened by 1 base and J by 1 base, with 11 bases between the two germline ends. Germline CDR1 and CDR2: LGHNA and YNFKEQ. CDR3 length: 15 amino acids. In DNA form, the CDR3 reads TGTGCCAGCAGCCAAGTTTCGACGGGTTCCTACGAGCAGTACTTC. Its translation: CASSQVSTGSYEQYF.

This clone was recorded once. The chain has TRBV30 and TRBJ1-2, with a possible D match to TRBD1 (5 bases). Germline assignment: CDR1 GTSNPN and CDR2 SVGIG (reference sequence). CDR3 length equals 12 residues. The V gene lost 2 bases and the J gene lost 5 bases, with 9 bases spanning the gap. CDR3 region: CAWSYRGYGYTF. For the CDR3, the DNA is TGTGCCTGGAGTTACCGGGGGTATGGCTACACCTTC. The full variable domain, with the rest looked up from reference TRBV30 and TRBJ1-2, is SQTIHQWPATLVQPVGSPLSLECTVEGTSNPNLYWYRQAAGRGLQLLFYSVGIGQISSEVPQNLSASRPQDRQFILSSKKLLLSDSGFYLCAWSYRGYGYTFGSGTRLTVV.

In this sample, this clone turned up a few times. V gene TRBV6-1 combines with J gene TRBJ1-2; TRBD1 is a possible D gene (6 bases). V shed 4 bases and J shed 7 bases, with 10 bases lying between them. Germline-derived CDR1 and CDR2 are MNHNS and SASEGT. This CDR3 comprises 12 residues. CDR3 loop: CASSVEGGGYTF. The CDR3 DNA reads as TGTGCCAGCAGTGTGGAAGGGGGTGGCTACACCTTC.

This clone was observed a handful of times. This chain uses TRBV7-9 with TRBJ1-4, with 7 bases that match TRBD1. J lost 6 bases, V lost 2 bases, and 3 bases had no gene match. The CDR3 has 14 residues. Germline CDR1 reads SEHNR; CDR2 reads FQNEAQ (reference sequence). CDR3 DNA sequence: TGTGCCAGCAGCTTAAGAGGGGGCGATGAAAAACTGTTTTTT. As protein: CASSLRGGDEKLFF.

This clone was observed a few times. The chain recombines TRBV30 with TRBJ1-2, with TRBD1 as a possible D gene (5 bases). The CDR3 runs to 15 residues. V shed 0 bases and J shed 1 base, with 12 bases lying between them. Germline CDR1 reads GTSNPN; CDR2 reads SVGIG (reference sequence). The CDR3, as DNA: TGTGCCTGGAGTGTGGGGGGAGCCCTTAACTATGGCTACACCTTC. Protein sequence: CAWSVGGALNYGYTF.

The chain is built from TRBV5-6 and TRBJ1-3, with D possibly TRBD1 on 6 matching bases. CDR1 is SGHDT and CDR2 is YYEEEE in the germline V gene. Trimming pared 5 bases from V and 0 bases from J, leaving 21 bases between. There are 18 residues in the CDR3. The CDR3 sequence: CASSHTPYRARSGNTIYF. The CDR3 nucleotides are TGTGCCAGCAGTCATACCCCATACAGGGCCCGCTCTGGAAACACCATATATTTT.

This chain connects TRBV5-1 to TRBJ1-2; 7 positions agree with TRBD1. CDR3 size: 13 residues. Trimming took 3 bases from V and 3 from J; bases not matched to a gene: 2. Germline V CDR1 and CDR2: SGHRS, YFSETQ. The CDR3 reads CASSSQGDYGYTF. CDR3 DNA: TGCGCCAGCAGCTCCCAGGGGGACTATGGCTACACCTTC.

V gene TRBV30 combines with J gene TRBJ2-7; D is uncertain. The V gene's germline CDR1 is GTSNPN and CDR2 SVGIG (reference sequence). The CDR3 sequence is 12 residues long. V was cut by 3 bases and J by 3 bases, with 9 bases left in between. In nucleotides, the CDR3 is TGTGCCTGGAGCTGGGCAGGCTACGAGCAGTACTTC. Translation gives CAWSWAGYEQYF.

This rearrangement joins TRBV7-3 to TRBJ2-6, with 8 bases matching TRBD1. This CDR3 contains 18 residues. V dropped 5 bases and J dropped 3; count of bases not matched to a gene: 12. Germline CDR1 SGHTA, CDR2 FQGTGA. This CDR3 reads CASSPAPGGAGGANVLTF. The CDR3 DNA reads as TGTGCCAGCAGCCCCGCCCCAGGGGGCGCGGGTGGGGCCAACGTCCTGACTTTC.

The CDR3 loop reads CAWSSKQGNTEAFF. The CDR3 coding sequence is TGTGCCTGGAGTTCCAAACAGGGGAACACTGAAGCTTTCTTT. The chain couples TRBV30 to TRBJ1-1; possible D gene TRBD1, 6 bases. This CDR3 comprises 14 residues. The V gene lost 2 bases and the J gene lost 1 base, with 11 bases spanning the gap. The germline CDR1 and CDR2 sequences are GTSNPN and SVGIG (reference sequence).

This chain uses TRBV7-2 with TRBJ1-2; 9 positions agree with TRBD1. Germline V gene lookup returns CDR1 SGHTA and CDR2 FQGNSA. The V gene end was trimmed by 1 base and the J gene end by 8 bases; junction bases not matched to a gene: 8. The CDR3 runs 15 residues. CDR3 protein: CASSLGGQGGWGYTF. CDR3 DNA sequence: TGTGCCAGCAGCTTAGGGGGACAGGGAGGTTGGGGCTACACCTTC.

V gene TRBV30 combines with J gene TRBJ1-6; D remains ambiguous. The CDR3 extends over 15 amino acids. Germline V gene data show CDR1 as GTSNPN and CDR2 as SVGIG (reference sequence). The V gene lost 1 base and the J gene lost 0 bases, with 7 bases spanning the gap. The CDR3 coding sequence is TGTGCCTGGAGTGCAATCAGCTCCTATAATTCACCCCTCCACTTT. This codes for CAWSAISSYNSPLHF. The whole variable domain, remainder taken from reference TRBV30 and TRBJ1-6, is SQTIHQWPATLVQPVGSPLSLECTVEGTSNPNLYWYRQAAGRGLQLLFYSVGIGQISSEVPQNLSASRPQDRQFILSSKKLLLSDSGFYLCAWSAISSYNSPLHFGNGTRLTVT.

The chain employs TRBV29-1 and TRBJ2-3; TRBD1 is a possible D gene (5 bases). The CDR3 is 14 amino acids. V lost 5 bases, J lost 7 bases, and 19 bases lay in between. From germline, CDR1 is SQVTM and CDR2 ANQGSEA. CDR3 nucleotides: TGCAGCGTTTTCTCTCCTGACAGCCGGAATACGCAGTATTTT. It specifies CSVFSPDSRNTQYF.

This chain links TRBV5-1 with TRBJ2-7; 7 nucleotides line up with TRBD1. Germline assignment: CDR1 SGHRS and CDR2 YFSETQ. V gave up 7 bases and J gave up 0 bases; unmatched junction bases: 4. CDR3 length: 13 amino acids. The CDR3 is CASGDRVSYEQYF. Written as DNA, the CDR3 is TGCGCCAGCGGGGACAGAGTCTCCTACGAGCAGTACTTC.

V is TRBV29-1 and J is TRBJ1-1; TRBD1 agrees at 9 bases. After removal of 0 bases from V and 7 bases from J, the junction contained 9 bases not matched to a gene. The CDR3 spans 15 residues. CDR1 is SQVTM, CDR2 ANQGSEA, per germline. CDR3 residues: CSVEDHLGQGIEAFF. The CDR3 nucleotides read TGCAGCGTTGAAGATCACCTGGGACAGGGAATTGAAGCTTTCTTT.

This clone was observed a handful of times. The chain uses TRBV19 and TRBJ1-5; possibly TRBD1 for D (6 bases). The germline V gene encodes CDR1 LNHDA and CDR2 SQIVND (reference sequence). The CDR3 is 15 residues long. Trimming removed 4 bases from V and 0 bases from J, with 10 bases in between. This CDR3 reads CASSTRQDSNQPQHF. The CDR3 bases are TGTGCCAGTAGTACCAGACAGGATAGCAATCAGCCCCAGCATTTT.

In its sample, this clone was seen a few times. This chain connects TRBV5-6 to TRBJ1-5; D is possibly TRBD1 (5 bases). Per the germline V gene, CDR1 is SGHDT and CDR2 is YYEEEE. V lost 1 base, J lost 9 bases, and 17 bases lay in between. This CDR3 region has 15 residues. In DNA, the CDR3 is TGTGCCAGCAGCTTGAAGGGCGGGGGATCAGGGCCCCAGCATTTT. Its protein is CASSLKGGGSGPQHF. Full variable domain (remainder filled in from reference TRBV5-6 and TRBJ1-5): DAGVTQSPTHLIKTRGQQVTLRCSPKSGHDTVSWYQQALGQGPQFIFQYYEEEERQRGNFPDRFSGHQFPNYSSELNVNALLLGDSALYLCASSLKGGGSGPQHFGDGTRLSIL.

The rearrangement links TRBV30 to TRBJ2-1; 8 bases line up with TRBD2. CDR3 size: 16 residues. After removal of 1 base from V and 2 bases from J, the junction contained 7 bases not matched to a gene. The germline CDR1 and CDR2 sequences are GTSNPN and SVGIG (reference sequence). The CDR3 region has the DNA TGTGCCTGGAGTGCGGGGAGTAGCGGGACCTACAATGAGCAGTTCTTC. It translates to CAWSAGSSGTYNEQFF.

This sequence joins TRBV2 and TRBJ1-2; perhaps TRBD1 as D (5 bases). Trimming cost V 5 bases and J 4 bases, with 14 bases left between them. CDR3 length: 14 amino acids. The germline gives CDR1 SNHLY, CDR2 FYNNEI. The CDR3 coding sequence is TGTGCCAGCAGTAAACAGGACGTTACCTATGGCTACACCTTC. Translation: CASSKQDVTYGYTF.

The rearrangement links TRBV6-6 to TRBJ1-5; 8 bases agree with TRBD1. CDR1 is MNHNY and CDR2 is SVGAGI in the germline V gene (reference sequence). The CDR3 has 14 amino acids. V was clipped by 5 bases and J by 3 bases; unmatched bases: 3. CDR3 sequence reads: CASSPGGDNQPQHF. The DNA of the CDR3 is TGTGCCAGCAGTCCAGGGGGCGACAATCAGCCCCAGCATTTT.

V usage is TRBV6-6 and J usage is TRBJ2-3, with TRBD1 matching 7 bases. Germline lookup yields CDR1 MNHNY and CDR2 SVGAGI (reference sequence). Germline trimming cut 0 bases from V and 3 bases from J; bases unmatched to any gene: 3. The CDR3 runs 15 residues. CDR3 region: CASSYSRQGTDTQYF. The CDR3 coding sequence is TGTGCCAGCAGTTACTCGAGACAGGGAACAGATACGCAGTATTTT.

The chain recombines TRBV28 with TRBJ1-1; 7 bases map to TRBD1. V shed 4 bases, J shed 1 base, and the junction held 15 bases outside the gene matches. Germline loops: CDR1 MDHEN, CDR2 SYDVKM. The CDR3 runs 18 residues. The CDR3 spells CASSSQYIDRDPNTEAFF. DNA of the CDR3: TGTGCCAGCAGTTCCCAATACATAGACAGGGACCCGAACACTGAAGCTTTCTTT.

The table lists this clone with a count of one. The chain joins TRBV4-1 to TRBJ1-2; no firm D call. V was trimmed by 1 base and J by 7 bases, leaving 22 bases between them. This CDR3 has 17 amino acids. CDR1 MGHRA and CDR2 YSYEKL come from the germline V gene. As DNA, the CDR3 is TGCGCCAGCAGCCAAGGGGTTTGGGTTGGTGTGTCAGGTGGCTACACCTTC. As protein: CASSQGVWVGVSGGYTF.

The rearrangement joins TRBV7-2 to TRBJ2-7, with unresolved D. The CDR3 runs 12 residues. The germline V and J ends were trimmed by 4 bases and 2 bases, with 6 bases remaining between them. Germline V CDR1 and CDR2: SGHTA, FQGNSA. CDR3 in amino acids: CASSSNTYEQYF. In DNA, the CDR3 is TGTGCCAGCAGCTCAAACACCTACGAGCAGTACTTC.

The DNA of the CDR3 is TGTGCCAGCAGCAAAGGGGACAGGGTGGAGCAGTACGTC. Translating gives CASSKGDRVEQYV. The chain recombines TRBV21-1 with TRBJ2-7; the DNA was not compared with TRBD1, the D call given in the table. TRBV21-1 is termed a pseudogene. This CDR3 comprises 13 residues.

The chain has TRBV28 and TRBJ1-3, with D possibly TRBD1 on 5 matching bases. The CDR3 has 15 amino acids. CDR1 is MDHEN, CDR2 SYDVKM, per germline. Trimming shortened V by 8 bases and J by 0 bases, and 14 bases separated the two germline ends. In DNA form, the CDR3 reads TGTGCCAGCGGCCTGGGGCTGAACTCTGGAAACACCATATATTTT. Protein: CASGLGLNSGNTIYF.

The rearrangement joins TRBV23-1 to TRBJ2-1; D is ambiguous. TRBV23-1 is filed as an ORF, its function uncertain. Trimming took off 2 bases at V and 7 bases at J, with 12 bases between the two ends. The CDR3 sequence is 14 residues long. The CDR3: CASSQILRRNEQFF. CDR3 nucleotide sequence: TGCGCCAGCAGTCAAATCCTACGGAGAAATGAGCAGTTCTTC.

The chain combines TRBV27 with TRBJ2-5; D is perhaps TRBD2 (6 bases). Germline loops: CDR1 MNHEY, CDR2 SMNVEV (reference sequence). V was shortened by 5 bases and J by 1 base, with 17 bases between the two germline ends. CDR3 length: 16 residues. The CDR3, as DNA: TGTGCCAGCAGTCCCACCCGGGAGCTCCTCCAAGAGACCCAGTACTTC. Translating it yields CASSPTRELLQETQYF.